What follows are 9 T cell receptor beta chains derived from one specimen sequenced in a study of T cells after yellow fever vaccination. Each CDR3 protein gets one entry after TCRdb re-called the 5' RACE reads with MiXCR. The table has some 260,000 distinct CDR3 sequences, roughly 4.8% seen once. Material: CD4+ T cells sorted from PBMCs, obtained on the day of the yellow fever booster vaccination. The receptors shown here come from a young man who received the YFV17D yellow fever vaccine.

This chain uses TRBV5-4 with TRBJ1-6; D may be TRBD1 (6 bases). Per the germline V gene, CDR1 is SGHNT and CDR2 is YYREEE (reference sequence). This CDR3 is built from 14 residues. The germline V and J ends were trimmed by 1 base and 6 bases, with 8 bases remaining between them. In DNA form, the CDR3 reads TGTGCCAGCAGCTTGTGGACAGTTAATTCACCCCTCCACTTT. Translation gives CASSLWTVNSPLHF.

This chain links TRBV6-5 with TRBJ2-1; D uncertain. The CDR3 runs to 17 residues. The V gene's germline CDR1 is MNHEY and CDR2 SVGAGI. V was clipped by 0 bases and J by 7 bases, with 19 bases between them. CDR3 region: CASSYSQAALGVNEQFF. In nucleotides, the CDR3 is TGTGCCAGCAGTTACTCCCAGGCGGCCCTTGGGGTGAATGAGCAGTTCTTC.

This clonotype was observed many times. This chain connects TRBV5-1 to TRBJ2-5, with 9 positions matching TRBD1. Per the germline V gene, CDR1 is SGHRS and CDR2 is YFSETQ. This CDR3 is 16 amino acids long. Trimming removed 0 bases from V and 4 bases from J; junction bases left unmatched: 7. CDR3 loop: CASSLGGTGGGETQYF. The CDR3 coding sequence is TGCGCCAGCAGCTTGGGGGGAACAGGGGGCGGAGAGACCCAGTACTTC. Full variable domain (rest looked up from reference TRBV5-1 and TRBJ2-5): KAGVTQTPRYLIKTRGQQVTLSCSPISGHRSVSWYQQTPGQGLQFLFEYFSETQRNKGNFPGRFSGRQFSNSRSEMNVSTLELGDSALYLCASSLGGTGGGETQYFGPGTRLLVL.

The chain recombines TRBV12-3 or TRBV12-4 with TRBJ2-1; a weak D match, TRBD2 (5 bases). This CDR3 has 15 residues. Trimming took off 4 bases at V and 0 bases at J, with 10 bases between the two ends. The CDR3 region is CASSWTYYSYNEQFF. CDR3 coding DNA: TGTGCCAGCAGTTGGACTTACTACTCCTACAATGAGCAGTTCTTC.

This clonotype appeared many times. The rearrangement links TRBV12-3 or TRBV12-4 to TRBJ2-1; TRBD1 matches at 8 bases. CDR3 length: 16 residues. V lost 6 bases and J lost 4; bases outside the gene matches: 11. The chain's CDR3 is CASSRNRQGSYNEQFF. Written as DNA, the CDR3 is TGTGCCAGCAGCCGAAACCGACAGGGGAGTTACAATGAGCAGTTCTTC.

This clonotype was counted between two and nine times. V and J are TRBV2 and TRBJ1-1; TRBD1 matches at 8 bases. Germline V gene sequence: CDR1 SNHLY, CDR2 FYNNEI. The V and J ends lost 2 bases and 4 bases, in that order; junction bases with no gene match: 9. This CDR3 spans 16 amino acids. Written as DNA, the CDR3 is TGTGCCAGCAGTGAATTGGACAGGGCAATTGTCACTGAAGCTTTCTTT. It specifies CASSELDRAIVTEAFF.

This clonotype turned up a few times. The chain carries TRBV7-9 and TRBJ1-2; D gene ambiguous. CDR3 size: 14 residues. Germline V CDR1 and CDR2: SEHNR, FQNEAQ (reference sequence). Trimming pared 1 base from V and 6 bases from J, leaving 12 bases between. The CDR3 loop is CASSLGPTPNGYTF. Written as DNA, the CDR3 is TGTGCCAGCAGCTTAGGGCCGACTCCCAATGGCTACACCTTC.

This clonotype has at least ten counts. The chain has TRBV7-2 and TRBJ1-5; tentative D call: TRBD1 (6 bases). Per germline, CDR1 SGHTA and CDR2 FQGNSA. Trimming stripped 3 bases from V and 2 bases from J, with 11 bases between. The CDR3 loop spans 15 amino acids. CDR3 in DNA: TGTGCCAGCAGCTTGCAGTCAGGGGGCAATCAGCCCCAGCATTTT. It codes for CASSLQSGGNQPQHF.

In this sample, this clonotype turned up many times. The V gene is TRBV5-1, the J gene TRBJ2-3; D remains ambiguous. Germline CDR1 reads SGHRS; CDR2 reads YFSETQ. The CDR3 has 18 amino acids. Trimming took 0 bases from V and 4 from J, leaving 21 bases between them. CDR3 residues: CASSLGPRWAVTPDTQYF. The CDR3, as DNA: TGCGCCAGCAGCTTGGGGCCTCGATGGGCGGTTACACCAGATACGCAGTATTTT.